A single T cell receptor beta chain is shown here with its context. The data belong to a study of blood T cell repertoires in COVID-19. Background on the study: Some COVID-19 samples were acute and others convalescent; all came from the United States, Italy and Spain. PBMCs, B-cell-depleted T cells, or T cells were the source of the cDNA or gDNA that made up the material.

Recovery among Cohort 3 donors was established by two negative PCRs, clearance, or symptom resolution. Germline V gene data show CDR1 as MDHEN and CDR2 as SYDVKM. The germline V and J ends were trimmed by 2 bases and 7 bases, with 11 bases remaining between them. The CDR3 runs 13 residues. Here immunoSEQ multiplex PCR was the method, and the copy in TCRdb shows in-frame clones only, minus some. The sample has around 190,000 clones, approximately 88% seen once. The sequence was collected from a woman under 40 who had recovered from COVID-19. Material: PBMCs or T cells enriched from blood (not recorded which). V is TRBV28 and J is TRBJ1-2, with D possibly matching TRBD1 (6 bases). The CDR3 nucleotides are TGTGCCAGCAGTTTACTACAGGGACCTGGCTACACCTTC. This translates into CASSLLQGPGYTF.